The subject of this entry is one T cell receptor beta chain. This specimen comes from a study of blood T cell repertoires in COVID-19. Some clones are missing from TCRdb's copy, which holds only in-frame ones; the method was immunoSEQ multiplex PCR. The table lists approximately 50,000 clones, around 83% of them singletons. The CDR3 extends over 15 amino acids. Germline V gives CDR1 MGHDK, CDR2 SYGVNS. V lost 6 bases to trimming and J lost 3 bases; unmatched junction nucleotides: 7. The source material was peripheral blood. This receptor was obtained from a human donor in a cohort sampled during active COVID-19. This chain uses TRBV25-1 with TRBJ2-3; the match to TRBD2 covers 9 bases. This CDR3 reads CASSYGSGRTDTQYF. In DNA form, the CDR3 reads TGTGCCAGCAGCTATGGTAGCGGGAGAACAGATACGCAGTATTTT.